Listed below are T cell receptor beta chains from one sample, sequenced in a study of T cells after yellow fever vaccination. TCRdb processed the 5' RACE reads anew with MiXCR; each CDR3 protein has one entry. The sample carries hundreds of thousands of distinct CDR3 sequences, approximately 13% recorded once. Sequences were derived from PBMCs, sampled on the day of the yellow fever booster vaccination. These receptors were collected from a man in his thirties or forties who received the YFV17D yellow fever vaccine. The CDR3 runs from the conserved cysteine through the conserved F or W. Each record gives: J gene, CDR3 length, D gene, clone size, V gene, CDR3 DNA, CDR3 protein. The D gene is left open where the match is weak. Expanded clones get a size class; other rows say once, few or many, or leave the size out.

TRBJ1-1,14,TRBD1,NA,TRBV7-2,TGTGCCAGCAGCCCGGACAGGGTTCGAACTGAAGCTTTCTTT,CASSPDRVRTEAFF
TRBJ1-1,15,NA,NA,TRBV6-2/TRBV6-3,TGTGCCAGCAGTTACTTCCAGAACTTGAACACTGAAGCTTTCTTT,CASSYFQNLNTEAFF
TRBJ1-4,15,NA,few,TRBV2,TGTGCCAGCAGTGAAGCGGGACTGATTAATGAAAAACTGTTTTTT,CASSEAGLINEKLFF
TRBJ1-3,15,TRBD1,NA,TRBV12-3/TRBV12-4,TGTGCCAGCAGTTCGGACAGGGTAGGCGGAAACACCATATATTTT,CASSSDRVGGNTIYF
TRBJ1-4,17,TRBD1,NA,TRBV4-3,TGCGCCAGCAGCCACCATTCCCGGGACAGGCTATCTGAAAAACTGTTTTTT,CASSHHSRDRLSEKLFF
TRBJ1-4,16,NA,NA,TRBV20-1,TGCAGTGCTAGAGCTGGTCGAGGGTTGGGACAAGTAGAACTGTTTTTT,CSARAGRGLGQVELFF
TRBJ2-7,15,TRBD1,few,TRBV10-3,TGTGCCATCAGTGAGACGGGACAGGGGTCGGACGAGCAGTACTTC,CAISETGQGSDEQYF
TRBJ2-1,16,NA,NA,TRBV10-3,TGTGCCATCAGTGAGTCGGGGGGATCCCTCAACAATGAGCAGTTCTTC,CAISESGGSLNNEQFF
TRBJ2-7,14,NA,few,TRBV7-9,TGTGCCAGCAGCCCCGGGTCGTACAACTACGAGCAGTACTTC,CASSPGSYNYEQYF
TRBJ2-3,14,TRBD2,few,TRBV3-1,TGTGCCAGCAGCCATCGGGGGGTCCCAGATACGCAGTATTTT,CASSHRGVPDTQYF
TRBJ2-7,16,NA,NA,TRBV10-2,TGCGCCAGCAGTGAGTCAACAAAACCAGGGAACTACGAGCAGTACTTC,CASSESTKPGNYEQYF
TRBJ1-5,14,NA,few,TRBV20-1,TGCAGTGCTAGTAGGGGACGGCCTAATCAGCCCCAGCATTTT,CSASRGRPNQPQHF
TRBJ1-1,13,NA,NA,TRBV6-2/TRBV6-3,TGTGCCAGCAGTTTCCAGGGGTTTTCTGAAGCTTTCTTT,CASSFQGFSEAFF
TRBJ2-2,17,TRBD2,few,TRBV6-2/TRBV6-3,TGTGCCAGCAGTTACGCGAATAGCGGGAGGGCCACCGGGGAGCTGTTTTTT,CASSYANSGRATGELFF
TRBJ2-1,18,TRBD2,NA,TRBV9,TGTGCCAGCGCCCCTGGCCTAGCGGGACCTCCCTCCTACAATGAGCAGTTCTTC,CASAPGLAGPPSYNEQFF
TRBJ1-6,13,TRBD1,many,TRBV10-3,TGTGCCACCGGACAGGAGTATAATTCACCCCTCCACTTT,CATGQEYNSPLHF